What follows are 9 T cell receptor beta chains derived from one specimen sequenced in a study of blood T cell repertoires in COVID-19. The repertoire was sequenced with immunoSEQ multiplex PCR; TCRdb's copy has only in-frame clones and lacks some. The sample holds a few hundred thousand clones, around 87% seen once. Sequencing was carried out using peripheral blood. These receptors all come from a woman between 50 and 59 years old who had recovered from COVID-19.

The chain combines TRBV12-3 or TRBV12-4 with TRBJ1-5, with TRBD1 as a possible D gene (5 bases). The CDR3 contains 13 residues. Trimming shortened V by 3 bases and J by 4 bases, and 7 bases separated the two germline ends. CDR3 nucleotide sequence: TGTGCCAGCAGTTTCAGGGCTAATCAGCCCCAGCATTTT. Translating gives CASSFRANQPQHF.

Here the CDR3 reads CASSSSGRIDYEQYF. CDR3 nucleotides: TGTGCCAGCAGTTCAAGCGGGAGGATTGACTACGAGCAGTACTTC. The chain employs TRBV27 and TRBJ2-7; 9 positions match TRBD2. The ends lost 4 bases at V and 3 bases at J; junction bases unmatched: 7. In germline, CDR1 is MNHEY, CDR2 SMNVEV (reference sequence). The length of the CDR3 is 15 residues.

V and J are TRBV7-2 and TRBJ2-5, with 14 positions matching TRBD2. The CDR3 has 15 residues. V trimming: 5 bases; J trimming: 5 bases; junction bases outside the gene matches: 4. Germline assignment: CDR1 SGHTA and CDR2 FQGNSA. In DNA form, the CDR3 reads TGTGCCAGCAGCCTCCGGACTAGCGGGAGGGAGACCCAGTACTTC. It codes for CASSLRTSGRETQYF.

CDR3 bases: TGTGCCAGCAGCTTATCCGGACAGGGAGGGAGCATTCAGTACTTC. Its protein product is CASSLSGQGGSIQYF. The chain combines TRBV11-3 with TRBJ2-4; D is perhaps TRBD1 (8 bases). Looked up from germline, CDR1 is SGHNT and CDR2 is YENEEA. Trimming left V 2 bases short and J 9 bases short, with 17 bases between. This CDR3 comprises 15 residues.

Only one count was recorded for this clone. V and J are TRBV27 and TRBJ2-7; TRBD1 aligns across 7 bases. Germline V gene sequence: CDR1 MNHEY, CDR2 SMNVEV (reference sequence). The CDR3 consists of 15 residues. V gave up 2 bases and J gave up 2 bases; unmatched junction bases: 6. Written as DNA, the CDR3 is TGTGCCAGCAGTTTAAGCCCCGGGACAGCCTACGAGCAGTACTTC. This gives the protein CASSLSPGTAYEQYF.

V is TRBV4-3 and J is TRBJ2-7, with unresolved D. Germline CDR1 reads LGHNA; CDR2 reads YSLEER. V was clipped by 0 bases and J by 2 bases, with 11 bases between them. The CDR3 is made up of 15 amino acids. The CDR3 DNA reads as TGCGCCAGCAGCCAAGATCTGTTTTTTACCTACGAGCAGTACTTC. Amino acid sequence: CASSQDLFFTYEQYF.

The rearrangement links TRBV28 to TRBJ2-7, with TRBD2 matching over 7 bases. The CDR3 extends over 16 amino acids. J lost 1 base, V lost 7 bases, and 13 bases had no gene match. Germline-derived CDR1 and CDR2 are MDHEN and SYDVKM. The CDR3 sequence is CASNPTLGGGSYEQYF. The CDR3 bases are TGTGCCAGCAACCCTACCCTTGGGGGGGGTTCCTACGAGCAGTACTTC.

The gene calls are TRBV7-8 and TRBJ1-5, with D perhaps matching TRBD1 (6 bases). The CDR3 totals 16 residues. Trimming pared 5 bases from V and 1 base from J, leaving 15 bases between. Germline V lookup: CDR1 SGHVS, CDR2 FQNEAQ. The CDR3 DNA reads TGTGCCAGCAGCCCCGAGACAGGTGTGAGCAATCAGCCCCAGCATTTT. This codes for CASSPETGVSNQPQHF.

V and J are TRBV12-2 and TRBJ1-1; the D call TRBD1 from the table was never checked on the DNA. TRBV12-2 is an annotated pseudogene. This CDR3 is 16 amino acids long. The DNA of the CDR3 is TGTGCAAGTCGCTTAGGGGGCGGAGGGGGCCGCCATGAAGCTTTCTTT. It is translated as CASRLGGGGGRHEAFF.